A selection of T cell receptor beta chains follows, all from one sample in a study of sequential checkpoint blockade in melanoma. This table comes from immunoSEQ multiplex PCR, and its TCRdb copy is limited to in-frame clones, with some not included. The table has about 26,000 clones, 77% seen once. Sequenced material: CD8+ T cells sorted from blood (inferred from file names), taken from a patient given nivolumab and ipilimumab in sequence. Every receptor here comes from a human donor with melanoma. Both conserved end residues are part of each CDR3. The D gene is left open where the match is weak.

d_gene	j_gene	v_gene	CDR3aa
-	TRBJ2-7	TRBV5-1	CASSFGTSYEQYF
-	TRBJ2-5	TRBV19	CASSIVAGETQYF
TRBD1	TRBJ2-1	TRBV19	CASSWTGGFSYNEQFF
TRBD1	TRBJ1-1	TRBV6-5	CASSLDRGRTEAFF
TRBD1	-	TRBV11-2	CASSDDRGYEQYF
TRBD2	TRBJ2-2	TRBV27	CASSSGLAANTGELFF
-	TRBJ2-1	TRBV5-4	CASSLPEHDEQFF
-	TRBJ2-1	TRBV10-2	CASSESSSAGNEQFF
-	TRBJ2-7	TRBV7-9	CASSGLGYEQYF
TRBD1	TRBJ2-7	TRBV6-5	CASRTGAYEQYF
TRBD1	TRBJ1-2	TRBV29-1	CSVPLTGSYGYTF
-	-	TRBV6-1	CASTVRYGPLYEQYF
-	TRBJ1-2	TRBV4-3	CASSPLREYPYGYTF
-	TRBJ1-5	TRBV27	CASSSSGSYSNQPQHF
TRBD1	TRBJ2-7	TRBV27	CASSPGQGLEQYF
-	TRBJ2-1	TRBV5-1	CASSLLGQSGNEQFF
TRBD2	TRBJ2-3	TRBV27	CASSLSGGRADTQYF
TRBD2	TRBJ2-7	TRBV7-9	CASTTSGDYEQYF
-	TRBJ2-7	TRBV7-7	CASSLALAEEQYF
-	TRBJ2-1	TRBV9	CASSPTPGAGNEQFF
-	TRBJ1-2	TRBV19	CASSMGAFGYTF
TRBD2	TRBJ2-7	TRBV5-1	CASSLVALTSGSSYEQYF
TRBD1	TRBJ1-1	TRBV5-1	CASSLGTAYTEAFF